The 17 T cell receptor beta chains below were found in one sample sequenced in a study of identical twins (dated by TCRdb to the mid-2010s). Libraries were built with 5' RACE. The instrument was an Illumina HiSeq 2000. TCRdb applied fastp at Q25 and MiXCR to the public reads, then kept only in-frame beta chains. Each CDR3 protein gets just one entry, which takes the most common genes and DNA from the rows behind it. The sample table shows about 210,000 distinct CDR3 sequences, and roughly a tenth are seen once. The top ten hold roughly 5% of the sample. The sequenced material came from memory (CD45RO+) T cells sorted from blood. Per the publication, the cell subset or site label means: CD45RO+ enriched T cells. All receptors derive from a woman under 30 in good health.

This clonotype appeared a few times. J is TRBJ2-7 and V is TRBV5-4; 9 nucleotides agree with TRBD1. The ends lost 2 bases at V and 3 bases at J; junction bases unmatched: 6. The CDR3 extends over 15 amino acids. Per the germline V gene, CDR1 is SGHNT and CDR2 is YYREEE (reference sequence). This CDR3 reads CASSLPGQGLYEQYF. In nucleotides, the CDR3 is TGTGCCAGCAGCTTACCGGGACAGGGTCTCTACGAGCAGTACTTC.

As DNA, the CDR3 is TGTGCCAGCTCACCGATGGGACGGCAGAACACTGAAGCTTTCTTT. Translating it yields CASSPMGRQNTEAFF. This chain joins TRBV18 and TRBJ1-1, with D possibly matching TRBD1 (5 bases). Per germline, CDR1 KGHSH and CDR2 LQKENI. The V end lost 3 bases, the J end lost 1 base, and 12 bases lay between the germline ends. The CDR3 spans 15 residues.

The genes are TRBV29-1 and TRBJ1-2; 9 nucleotides line up with TRBD1. J lost 4 bases, V lost 7 bases, and 10 bases had no gene match. Germline V CDR1 and CDR2: SQVTM, ANQGSEA. CDR3 size: 14 residues. Written as DNA, the CDR3 is TGCAGCGGAGGGACAGGGAAAGGTTTCTATGGCTACACCTTC. This codes for CSGGTGKGFYGYTF.

The genes are TRBV6-4 and TRBJ2-7; D is possibly TRBD2 (6 bases). In germline, CDR1 is MRHNA, CDR2 SNTAGT. This CDR3 region has 14 residues. V lost 2 bases and J 4 bases, leaving 12 bases between the germline ends. The CDR3 is CASSDIGTSYEQYF. The CDR3 region has the DNA TGTGCCAGCAGTGACATCGGGACTTCTTACGAGCAGTACTTC.

The rearrangement joins TRBV3-1 to TRBJ2-1; TRBD2 agrees at 10 bases. V was clipped by 11 bases and J by 6 bases; unmatched bases: 13. CDR3 length equals 15 residues. Germline loops: CDR1 LGHDT, CDR2 YNNKEL (reference sequence). This CDR3 is CACSLRTSGINEQFF. CDR3 coding DNA: TGTGCCTGCTCCCTTCGGACTAGCGGTATCAATGAGCAGTTCTTC.

This clonotype has at least ten counts. The J gene is TRBJ2-7, the V gene TRBV6-1; 12 nucleotides agree with TRBD1. The CDR3 length is 15 residues. J gave up 0 bases and V 7 bases, and 4 bases lay outside the gene matches. The germline V gene has CDR1 MNHNS and CDR2 SASEGT. CDR3 in DNA: TGTGCCAGCAAGGGGGGACAGGGGGCCTCCTACGAGCAGTACTTC. Protein sequence: CASKGGQGASYEQYF.

There are many counts of this clonotype. V gene TRBV7-9 combines with J gene TRBJ2-1; no clear D. Trimming pared 10 bases from V and 3 bases from J, leaving 10 bases between. The CDR3 runs 12 residues. Germline-derived CDR1 and CDR2 are SEHNR and FQNEAQ (reference sequence). This CDR3 is CANTLFYNEQFF. CDR3 bases: TGTGCCAACACTCTGTTCTACAATGAGCAGTTCTTC.

This clonotype was picked up many times. The chain has TRBV2 and TRBJ1-5; D unclear. The V gene lost 4 bases and the J gene lost 4 bases, with 5 bases spanning the gap. The CDR3 consists of 12 residues. Germline CDR1 and CDR2: SNHLY and FYNNEI. CDR3 sequence reads: CASSGGNQPQHF. DNA for the CDR3: TGTGCCAGCAGTGGTGGGAATCAGCCCCAGCATTTT.

This clonotype was counted a few times. This sequence joins TRBV11-2 and TRBJ2-7; TRBD1 matches 8 bases. From germline, CDR1 is SGHAT and CDR2 FQNNGV. This CDR3 spans 14 amino acids. J lost 7 bases, V lost 5 bases, and 10 bases had no gene match. CDR3 in DNA: TGTGCCAGCAGCAATCCGCGACAGGGGCGGGAGCAGTACTTC. Amino acids: CASSNPRQGREQYF.

This clonotype occurred a few times. The V call is TRBV20-1, the J call TRBJ2-1, with TRBD2 matching over 12 bases. The CDR3 is made up of 15 amino acids. Trimming removed 2 bases from V and 5 bases from J; junction bases left unmatched: 4. Germline assignment: CDR1 DFQATT and CDR2 SNEGSKA (reference sequence). The CDR3 bases are TGCAGTGCTAGACCTAGACTAGCGGGAGACAATGAGCAGTTCTTC. As protein: CSARPRLAGDNEQFF.

The chain uses TRBV20-1 and TRBJ2-3; D not resolved. V lost 0 bases and J 2 bases, leaving 15 bases between the germline ends. Germline CDR1 reads DFQATT; CDR2 reads SNEGSKA (reference sequence). CDR3 length: 16 residues. The CDR3 nucleotides read TGCAGTGCTAGAGATCGGAGCCGCGCGGTCACAGATACGCAGTATTTT. It encodes CSARDRSRAVTDTQYF.

This clonotype was counted between two and nine times. CDR3 sequence (DNA): TGTGCCAGCAGTTTAGCGAGTCAGGGAGACGAGCAGTACTTC. This translates into CASSLASQGDEQYF. The chain joins TRBV12-3 or TRBV12-4 to TRBJ2-7; D may be TRBD1 or TRBD2 (5 bases each). The CDR3 runs 14 residues. V was trimmed by 0 bases and J by 5 bases, leaving 11 bases between them.

V and J are TRBV6-4 and TRBJ2-1, with TRBD2 matching over 14 bases. There are 16 residues in the CDR3. The V gene end was trimmed by 7 bases and the J gene end by 7 bases; junction bases not matched to a gene: 9. CDR1 and CDR2 (germline): MRHNA, SNTAGT. CDR3 bases: TGTGCCAGCACCCCGACTAGCGGGGGGGCCGGTAATGAGCAGTTCTTC. Its protein product is CASTPTSGGAGNEQFF.

The chain couples TRBV9 to TRBJ2-5; possible D gene TRBD2, 6 bases. V was shortened by 0 bases and J by 0 bases, with 6 bases between the two germline ends. This CDR3 comprises 14 residues. The germline V gene encodes CDR1 SGDLS and CDR2 YYNGEE. CDR3 in amino acids: CASSVAGDQETQYF. CDR3 coding DNA: TGTGCCAGCAGCGTAGCGGGGGACCAAGAGACCCAGTACTTC.

This clonotype has at least ten counts. This chain joins TRBV6-1 and TRBJ2-3; no clear D. V shed 0 bases and J shed 4 bases, with 8 bases lying between them. Germline V gene data show CDR1 as MNHNS and CDR2 as SASEGT. The CDR3 has 14 residues. The CDR3: CASSEAFEPDTQYF. The CDR3 DNA reads as TGTGCCAGCAGTGAAGCCTTTGAACCAGATACGCAGTATTTT.

This clonotype was counted ten times or more. The rearrangement uses TRBV12-3 or TRBV12-4 and TRBJ1-2; no clear D gene. This CDR3 has 12 residues. Trimming took off 2 bases at V and 4 bases at J, with 5 bases between the two ends. Here the CDR3 DNA reads TGTGCCAGCAGTTTATTTGGCTATGGCTACACCTTC. Translation gives CASSLFGYGYTF.

CDR3 sequence reads: CASGLVYDGAIPTDTQYF. CDR3 coding DNA: TGTGCTAGTGGTTTGGTCTACGACGGAGCCATCCCCACAGATACGCAGTATTTT. The chain joins TRBV12-5 to TRBJ2-3, with D unclear. CDR1 and CDR2 from the germline V gene are LGHNT and FRNRAP. Trimming left V 0 bases short and J 2 bases short, with 18 bases between. This CDR3 contains 18 residues.